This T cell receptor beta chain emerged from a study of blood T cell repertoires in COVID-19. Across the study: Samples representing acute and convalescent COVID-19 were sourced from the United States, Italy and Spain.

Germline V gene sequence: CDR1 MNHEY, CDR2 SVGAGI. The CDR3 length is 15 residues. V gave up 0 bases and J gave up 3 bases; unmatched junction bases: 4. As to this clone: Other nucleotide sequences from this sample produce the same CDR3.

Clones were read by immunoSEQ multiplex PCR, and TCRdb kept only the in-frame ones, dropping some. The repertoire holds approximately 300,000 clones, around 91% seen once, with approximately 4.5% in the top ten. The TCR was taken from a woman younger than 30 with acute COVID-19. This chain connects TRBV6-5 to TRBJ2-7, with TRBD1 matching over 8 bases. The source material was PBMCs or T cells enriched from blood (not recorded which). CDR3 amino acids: CASSYSGTGSYEQYF. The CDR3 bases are TGTGCCAGCAGTTACTCTGGGACAGGCAGCTACGAGCAGTACTTC.